The rows below give T cell receptor beta chains drawn from one sample of a study of regulatory T cells in long-lasting Graves disease. TCRdb re-analysed the multiplex PCR reads in MiXCR, keeping a single row per CDR3 protein. This table holds 430,000 or so distinct CDR3 sequences, roughly a fifth found once. Sequenced material: peripheral blood mononuclear cells (PBMCs), taken when the disease was refractory, from a patient treated with antithyroid drugs. The receptors stem from a female donor with Graves disease. Both conserved end residues are part of each CDR3. A D gene is named only where the DNA matches it firmly. The listing skips clone size in some rows; elsewhere it reads once, few, many or a size class.

CDR3 protein: CASSPRRAATNEKLFF
clone size: many
D gene: -
J gene: TRBJ1-4
CDR3 length: 16
V gene: TRBV7-8

CDR3 protein: CASSFGLALTYEQYF
clone size: many
D gene: -
J gene: TRBJ2-7
CDR3 length: 15
V gene: TRBV7-2

CDR3 protein: CASSLFPLSYEQYF
clone size: many
D gene: -
J gene: TRBJ2-7
CDR3 length: 14
V gene: TRBV28

CDR3 protein: CASSVAGGDRTNF
clone size: many
D gene: TRBD2
J gene: TRBJ2-5
CDR3 length: 13
V gene: TRBV28

CDR3 protein: CASSPPSYSYEQYF
clone size: many
D gene: -
J gene: TRBJ2-7
CDR3 length: 14
V gene: TRBV28

CDR3 protein: CSAPTATGGNQPQHF
clone size: few
D gene: TRBD1
J gene: TRBJ1-5
CDR3 length: 15
V gene: TRBV20-1

CDR3 protein: CASSQPLAGVPKNIQYF
clone size: -
D gene: TRBD2
J gene: TRBJ2-4
CDR3 length: 17
V gene: TRBV4-1

CDR3 protein: CASSPLAGHLRACEQYF
clone size: few
D gene: TRBD2
J gene: TRBJ2-7
CDR3 length: 17
V gene: TRBV6-1

CDR3 protein: CASSFTESNQPQHF
clone size: once
D gene: -
J gene: TRBJ1-5
CDR3 length: 14
V gene: TRBV5-5

CDR3 protein: CASSIPGHTQYF
clone size: -
D gene: -
J gene: TRBJ2-3
CDR3 length: 12
V gene: TRBV12-3/TRBV12-4

CDR3 protein: CASSLFGGLTPQHF
clone size: many
D gene: -
J gene: TRBJ1-5
CDR3 length: 14
V gene: TRBV28

CDR3 protein: CASSLAGAYPQHF
clone size: many
D gene: -
J gene: TRBJ1-5
CDR3 length: 13
V gene: TRBV12-3/TRBV12-4

CDR3 protein: CASSSDSTGSYNEQFF
clone size: -
D gene: -
J gene: TRBJ2-1
CDR3 length: 16
V gene: TRBV6-2/TRBV6-3

CDR3 protein: CASSFSIERETQYF
clone size: many
D gene: -
J gene: TRBJ2-5
CDR3 length: 14
V gene: TRBV11-2

CDR3 protein: CASTVDGGGLTEAFF
clone size: many
D gene: -
J gene: TRBJ1-1
CDR3 length: 15
V gene: TRBV6-1

CDR3 protein: CASSPIGTSDTQYF
clone size: many
D gene: -
J gene: TRBJ2-3
CDR3 length: 14
V gene: TRBV12-3/TRBV12-4

CDR3 protein: CASSPSGDTGELFF
clone size: -
D gene: -
J gene: TRBJ2-2
CDR3 length: 14
V gene: TRBV5-1

CDR3 protein: CASSLAATGELFF
clone size: once
D gene: -
J gene: TRBJ2-2
CDR3 length: 13
V gene: TRBV4-1

CDR3 protein: CASSLQGGATEAFF
clone size: -
D gene: -
J gene: TRBJ1-1
CDR3 length: 14
V gene: TRBV7-2

CDR3 protein: CASRAGTSSNEQFF
clone size: few
D gene: -
J gene: TRBJ2-1
CDR3 length: 14
V gene: TRBV5-1

CDR3 protein: CATGGEDTQYF
clone size: -
D gene: TRBD2
J gene: TRBJ2-3
CDR3 length: 11
V gene: TRBV2

CDR3 protein: CASSLSGNQPQHF
clone size: many
D gene: -
J gene: TRBJ1-5
CDR3 length: 13
V gene: TRBV27

CDR3 protein: CASSRGASSYEQYF
clone size: few
D gene: -
J gene: TRBJ2-7
CDR3 length: 14
V gene: TRBV7-9

CDR3 protein: CASSPNSGVSYEQYF
clone size: -
D gene: -
J gene: TRBJ2-7
CDR3 length: 15
V gene: TRBV9

CDR3 protein: CASSFDRGTEAFF
clone size: -
D gene: TRBD1
J gene: TRBJ1-1
CDR3 length: 13
V gene: TRBV7-3

CDR3 protein: CSAPARYEQYF
clone size: many
D gene: -
J gene: TRBJ2-7
CDR3 length: 11
V gene: TRBV20-1

CDR3 protein: CASRGQADNSPLHF
clone size: few
D gene: TRBD1
J gene: TRBJ1-6
CDR3 length: 14
V gene: TRBV12-3/TRBV12-4

CDR3 protein: CASSLDIAGGGDTQYF
clone size: -
D gene: TRBD2
J gene: TRBJ2-3
CDR3 length: 16
V gene: TRBV5-1

CDR3 protein: CASNLGQTNEKLFF
clone size: -
D gene: TRBD1
J gene: TRBJ1-4
CDR3 length: 14
V gene: TRBV27

CDR3 protein: CASSPPRDRGSSPLHF
clone size: many
D gene: -
J gene: TRBJ1-6
CDR3 length: 16
V gene: TRBV18

CDR3 protein: CSARAGTSGDGEYF
clone size: many
D gene: TRBD2
J gene: TRBJ2-5
CDR3 length: 14
V gene: TRBV20-1

CDR3 protein: CASSPEDEQFF
clone size: few
D gene: -
J gene: TRBJ2-1
CDR3 length: 11
V gene: TRBV28

CDR3 protein: CASSQRDWSTDTQYF
clone size: -
D gene: -
J gene: TRBJ2-3
CDR3 length: 15
V gene: TRBV3-1

CDR3 protein: CASSGNGQVEQYF
clone size: many
D gene: TRBD1
J gene: TRBJ2-7
CDR3 length: 13
V gene: TRBV12-3/TRBV12-4

CDR3 protein: CSALDSLSRSSYEQYF
clone size: -
D gene: -
J gene: TRBJ2-7
CDR3 length: 16
V gene: TRBV29-1

CDR3 protein: CASSLSIGGELFF
clone size: many
D gene: -
J gene: TRBJ2-2
CDR3 length: 13
V gene: TRBV28

CDR3 protein: CASSRRATYEQYF
clone size: -
D gene: -
J gene: TRBJ2-7
CDR3 length: 13
V gene: TRBV3-1

CDR3 protein: CASSQGLVGVSGELFF
clone size: few
D gene: -
J gene: TRBJ2-2
CDR3 length: 16
V gene: TRBV3-1

CDR3 protein: CASSYGTSDEQYF
clone size: many
D gene: TRBD2
J gene: TRBJ2-7
CDR3 length: 13
V gene: TRBV6-2/TRBV6-3

CDR3 protein: CASSLEGIQETQYF
clone size: many
D gene: -
J gene: TRBJ2-5
CDR3 length: 14
V gene: TRBV7-9

CDR3 protein: CASSLGTGTGLYEQYF
clone size: few
D gene: TRBD1
J gene: TRBJ2-7
CDR3 length: 16
V gene: TRBV5-5